The 2 T cell receptor beta chains below come from one sample, sequenced in a study of blood T cells in healthy people across ages. Using a J-beta primer mix together with a sample-barcoded 5' primer, a second PCR was run for about 7 to 12 cycles. MiXCR, applied by TCRdb to the 5' RACE reads, yields one record per CDR3 protein. The table has some 640,000 distinct CDR3 sequences, approximately 30% seen once. The specimen was blood. The receptor source for this set is a woman older than 75 in good health.

This chain connects TRBV5-1 to TRBJ2-2; TRBD2 matches at 12 bases. V lost 5 bases and J lost 0; bases outside the gene matches: 5. The CDR3 extends over 17 amino acids. Per germline, CDR1 SGHRS and CDR2 YFSETQ. CDR3 nucleotide sequence: TGCGCCAGCAGAAGACTAGCGGGGGCTCCGAACACCGGGGAGCTGTTTTTT. It codes for CASRRLAGAPNTGELFF. The full variable domain, its missing parts supplied by reference TRBV5-1 and TRBJ2-2, is KAGVTQTPRYLIKTRGQQVTLSCSPISGHRSVSWYQQTPGQGLQFLFEYFSETQRNKGNFPGRFSGRQFSNSRSEMNVSTLELGDSALYLCASRRLAGAPNTGELFFGEGSRLTVL.

This clonotype was seen a handful of times. V is TRBV6-6 and J is TRBJ2-7; possibly TRBD1 for D (5 bases). V gave up 2 bases and J gave up 7 bases, with 18 bases separating them. From germline, CDR1 is MNHNY and CDR2 SVGAGI (reference sequence). This CDR3 region has 15 residues. Here the CDR3 reads CASSYGDSSYNEQYF. CDR3 nucleotide sequence: TGTGCCAGCAGTTACGGCGACAGTTCCTACAATGAGCAGTACTTC.